The rows below give T cell receptor beta chains drawn from one sample of a study of cytomegalovirus exposure and HLA in healthy donors. Data came from immunoSEQ multiplex PCR; TCRdb stores just in-frame clones and leaves some out. The table records 110,000 or so clones, roughly 13% of them present only once. Sequences were obtained from PBMCs. Receptors were obtained from a man aged 40-49 years in good health and CMV-seropositive. CDR3s include the opening cysteine and the closing phenylalanine or tryptophan. Each record gives: CDR3 protein, CDR3 DNA, V gene, clone size, J gene, D gene. The D gene is left open where the match is weak. The listing skips clone size in some rows; elsewhere it reads once, few, many or a size class.

CDR3 protein: CASSSSGGPSYNEQFF; CDR3 DNA: TGTGCCAGCAGCTCCTCAGGGGGCCCCTCCTACAATGAGCAGTTCTTC; V gene: TRBV5-4; clone size: .; J gene: TRBJ2-1; D gene: TRBD1
CDR3 protein: CASSLPGYGYTF; CDR3 DNA: TGTGCCAGCAGCTTGCCGGGCTATGGCTACACCTTC; V gene: TRBV7-8; clone size: few; J gene: TRBJ1-2; D gene: .
CDR3 protein: CASGLGTGNQPQHF; CDR3 DNA: TGTGCTAGTGGTTTGGGGACAGGGAATCAGCCCCAGCATTTT; V gene: TRBV12-5; clone size: .; J gene: TRBJ1-5; D gene: TRBD1
CDR3 protein: CATRAGQGYTF; CDR3 DNA: TGTGCCACACGGGCAGGGCAAGGCTACACCTTC; V gene: TRBV6-5; clone size: few; J gene: TRBJ1-2; D gene: .
CDR3 protein: CSVGRGALGGYTF; CDR3 DNA: TGCAGCGTTGGCCGGGGGGCATTAGGTGGCTACACCTTC; V gene: TRBV29-1; clone size: few; J gene: TRBJ1-2; D gene: .
CDR3 protein: CSARTSGGSYEFF; CDR3 DNA: TGCAGCGCCAGGACTAGCGGGGGATCCTACGAGTTCTTC; V gene: TRBV29-1; clone size: .; J gene: TRBJ2-1; D gene: TRBD2
CDR3 protein: CASSPQGASYNEQFF; CDR3 DNA: TGTGCCAGCAGTCCTCAGGGGGCTTCCTACAATGAGCAGTTCTTC; V gene: TRBV27; clone size: few; J gene: TRBJ2-1; D gene: TRBD1
CDR3 protein: CAIKGTGGLSDTQYF; CDR3 DNA: TGTGCCATCAAGGGGACGGGAGGGCTATCAGATACGCAGTATTTT; V gene: TRBV10-3; clone size: .; J gene: TRBJ2-3; D gene: TRBD2
CDR3 protein: CASNRGPGSGNTIYF; CDR3 DNA: TGTGCCAGTAATAGGGGGCCAGGTTCCGGAAACACCATATATTTT; V gene: TRBV19; clone size: few; J gene: TRBJ1-3; D gene: TRBD1
CDR3 protein: CASSTGGDTDTQYF; CDR3 DNA: TGTGCCAGCAGTACAGGGGGAGACACAGATACGCAGTATTTT; V gene: TRBV6-1; clone size: .; J gene: TRBJ2-3; D gene: TRBD1
CDR3 protein: CASSFGLAGNTGELFF; CDR3 DNA: TGTGCCAGCAGCTTTGGACTAGCGGGCAACACCGGGGAGCTGTTTTTT; V gene: TRBV5-4; clone size: .; J gene: TRBJ2-2; D gene: TRBD2
CDR3 protein: CAIGTSRHTQYF; CDR3 DNA: TGTGCCATTGGGACTAGCCGTCATACGCAGTATTTT; V gene: TRBV10-3; clone size: few; J gene: TRBJ2-3; D gene: TRBD2
CDR3 protein: CASSSGLMSSYNEQFF; CDR3 DNA: TGCGCCAGCAGCTCGGGACTGATGAGCTCCTACAATGAGCAGTTCTTC; V gene: TRBV5-1; clone size: few; J gene: TRBJ2-1; D gene: .
CDR3 protein: CASSLAPQGMGNEQFF; CDR3 DNA: TGTGCCAGCAGCTTAGCCCCCCAGGGCATGGGGAATGAGCAGTTCTTC; V gene: TRBV7-2; clone size: few; J gene: TRBJ2-1; D gene: .
CDR3 protein: CASSIAQGDTEAFF; CDR3 DNA: TGTGCCAGTAGTATAGCTCAGGGTGACACTGAAGCTTTCTTT; V gene: TRBV19; clone size: .; J gene: TRBJ1-1; D gene: .
CDR3 protein: CASTQQGANYGYTF; CDR3 DNA: TGTGCCAGCACCCAACAGGGGGCCAACTATGGCTACACCTTC; V gene: TRBV6-5; clone size: few; J gene: TRBJ1-2; D gene: TRBD1
CDR3 protein: CASSTREEETQYF; CDR3 DNA: TGTGCCAGCAGTACCCGGGAGGAAGAGACCCAGTACTTC; V gene: TRBV27; clone size: .; J gene: TRBJ2-5; D gene: TRBD2
CDR3 protein: CASSFPQNTEAFF; CDR3 DNA: TGTGCCAGCAGCTTCCCACAAAACACTGAAGCTTTCTTT; V gene: TRBV5-8; clone size: .; J gene: TRBJ1-1; D gene: .
CDR3 protein: CASSVESSGWNEQFF; CDR3 DNA: TGTGCCAGCAGCGTAGAATCTAGCGGTTGGAATGAGCAGTTCTTC; V gene: TRBV9; clone size: .; J gene: TRBJ2-1; D gene: TRBD2
CDR3 protein: CASSSLAGGSYEQYF; CDR3 DNA: TGTGCCAGCAGTTCGCTAGCGGGAGGGAGCTACGAGCAGTACTTC; V gene: TRBV28; clone size: few; J gene: TRBJ2-7; D gene: TRBD2
CDR3 protein: CASSLRGDGGTDTQYF; CDR3 DNA: TGTGCCAGCAGCTTACGCGGGGACGGAGGCACAGATACGCAGTATTTT; V gene: TRBV7-2; clone size: .; J gene: TRBJ2-3; D gene: .
CDR3 protein: CASSQKQGDYGYTF; CDR3 DNA: TGTGCCAGCAGCCAAAAACAGGGGGACTATGGCTACACCTTC; V gene: TRBV5-4; clone size: few; J gene: TRBJ1-2; D gene: TRBD1